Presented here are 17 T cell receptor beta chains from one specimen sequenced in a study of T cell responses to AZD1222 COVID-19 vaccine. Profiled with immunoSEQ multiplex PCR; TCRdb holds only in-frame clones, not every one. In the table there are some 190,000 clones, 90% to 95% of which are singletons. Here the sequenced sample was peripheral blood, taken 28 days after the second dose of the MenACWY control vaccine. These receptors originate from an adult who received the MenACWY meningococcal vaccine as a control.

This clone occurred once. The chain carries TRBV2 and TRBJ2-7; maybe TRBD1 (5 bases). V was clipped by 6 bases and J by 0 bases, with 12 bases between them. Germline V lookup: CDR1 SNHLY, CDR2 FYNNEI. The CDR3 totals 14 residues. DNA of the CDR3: TGTGCCAGCAGAATGACAGCCCACTCCTACGAGCAGTACTTC. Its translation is CASRMTAHSYEQYF. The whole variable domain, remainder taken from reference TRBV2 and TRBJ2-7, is EPEVTQTPSHQVTQMGQEVILRCVPISNHLYFYWYRQILGQKVEFLVSFYNNEISEKSEIFDDQFSVERPDGSNFTLKIRSTKLEDSAMYFCASRMTAHSYEQYFGPGTRLTVT.

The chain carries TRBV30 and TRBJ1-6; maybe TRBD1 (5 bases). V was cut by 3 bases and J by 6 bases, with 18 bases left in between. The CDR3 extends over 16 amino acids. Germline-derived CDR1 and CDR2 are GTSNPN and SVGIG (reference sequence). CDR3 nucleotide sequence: TGTGCCTGGAGCGAGGGAGGGGTTCGAGGTAATTCACCCCTCCACTTT. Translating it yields CAWSEGGVRGNSPLHF.

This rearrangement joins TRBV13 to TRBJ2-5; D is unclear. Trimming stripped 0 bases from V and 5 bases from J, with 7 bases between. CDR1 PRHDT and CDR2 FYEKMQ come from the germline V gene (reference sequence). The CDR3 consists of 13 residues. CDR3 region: CASSLGPRETQYF. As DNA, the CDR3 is TGTGCCAGCAGCTTAGGTCCCCGGGAGACCCAGTACTTC.

CDR3 in amino acids: CASSLSWGLDYGYTF. CDR3 nucleotide sequence: TGTGCCAGCAGTTTATCTTGGGGGCTGGACTATGGCTACACCTTC. The rearrangement uses TRBV27 and TRBJ1-2, with TRBD1 as a possible D gene (6 bases). CDR3 length equals 15 residues. Germline V CDR1 and CDR2: MNHEY, SMNVEV (reference sequence). V lost 0 bases to trimming and J lost 3 bases, with 11 bases between them.

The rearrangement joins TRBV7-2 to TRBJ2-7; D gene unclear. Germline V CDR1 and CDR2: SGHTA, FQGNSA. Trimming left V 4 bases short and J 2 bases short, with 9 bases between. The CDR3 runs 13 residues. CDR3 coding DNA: TGTGCCAGCAGCTCTGCACAAGCCTACGAGCAGTACTTC. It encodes CASSSAQAYEQYF.

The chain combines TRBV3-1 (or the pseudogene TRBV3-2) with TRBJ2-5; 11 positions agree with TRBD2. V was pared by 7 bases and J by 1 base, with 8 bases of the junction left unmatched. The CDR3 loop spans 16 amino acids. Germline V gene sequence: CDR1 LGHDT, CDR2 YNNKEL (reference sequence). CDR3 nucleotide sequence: TGTGCCAGCACCCCCCAGACTAGCGGGGTCCAAGAGACCCAGTACTTC. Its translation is CASTPQTSGVQETQYF.

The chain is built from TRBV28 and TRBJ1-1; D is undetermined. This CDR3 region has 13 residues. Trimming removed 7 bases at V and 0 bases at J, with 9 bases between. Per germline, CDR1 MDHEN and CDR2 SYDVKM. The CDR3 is CASTGYMNTEAFF. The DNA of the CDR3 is TGTGCCAGCACGGGGTACATGAACACTGAAGCTTTCTTT.

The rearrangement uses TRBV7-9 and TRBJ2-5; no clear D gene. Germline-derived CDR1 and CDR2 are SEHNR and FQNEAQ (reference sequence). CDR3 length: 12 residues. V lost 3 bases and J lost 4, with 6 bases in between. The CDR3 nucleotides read TGTGCCAGCAGCTTTAGTCGAGAGACCCAGTACTTC. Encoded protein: CASSFSRETQYF.

CDR3 region: CASSLNPGAQYEQFF. In DNA, the CDR3 is TGTGCCAGCAGCTTAAATCCAGGGGCGCAGTATGAGCAGTTCTTC. The chain has TRBV7-3 and TRBJ2-1; D may be TRBD1 (6 bases). The CDR3 totals 15 residues. Germline V CDR1 and CDR2: SGHTA, FQGTGA. Trimming stripped 1 base from V and 8 bases from J, with 15 bases between.

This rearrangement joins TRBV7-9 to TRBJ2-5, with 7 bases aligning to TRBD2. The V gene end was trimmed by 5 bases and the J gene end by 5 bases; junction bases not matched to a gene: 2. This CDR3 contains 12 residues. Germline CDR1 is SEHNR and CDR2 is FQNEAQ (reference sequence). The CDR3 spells CASSAGGETQYF. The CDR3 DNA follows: TGTGCCAGCAGCGCCGGGGGGGAGACCCAGTACTTC.

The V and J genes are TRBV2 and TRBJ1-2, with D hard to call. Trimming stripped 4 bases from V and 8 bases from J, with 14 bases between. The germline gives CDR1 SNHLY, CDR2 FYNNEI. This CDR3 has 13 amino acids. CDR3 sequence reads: CASSVVPIRGYTF. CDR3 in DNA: TGTGCCAGCAGTGTAGTCCCTATTCGCGGCTACACCTTC.

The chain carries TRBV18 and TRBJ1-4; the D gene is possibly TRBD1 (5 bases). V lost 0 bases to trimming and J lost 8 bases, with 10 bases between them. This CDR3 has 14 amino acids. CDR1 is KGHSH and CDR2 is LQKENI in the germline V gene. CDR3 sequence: CASSPPGTAEKLFF. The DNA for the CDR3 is TGTGCCAGCTCACCACCAGGGACTGCAGAAAAACTGTTTTTT.

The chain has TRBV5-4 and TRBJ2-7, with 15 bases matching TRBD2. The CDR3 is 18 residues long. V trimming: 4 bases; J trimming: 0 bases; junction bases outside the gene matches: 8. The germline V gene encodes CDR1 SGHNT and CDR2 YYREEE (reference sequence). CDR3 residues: CASSKGLAGGHSSYEQYF. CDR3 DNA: TGTGCCAGCAGCAAGGGACTAGCGGGGGGCCACAGCTCCTACGAGCAGTACTTC.

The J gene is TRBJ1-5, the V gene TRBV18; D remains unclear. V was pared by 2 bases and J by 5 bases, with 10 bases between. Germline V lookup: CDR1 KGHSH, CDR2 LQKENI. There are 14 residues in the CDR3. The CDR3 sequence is CASSPSAGDQPQHF. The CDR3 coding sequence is TGTGCCAGCTCACCATCGGCAGGAGATCAGCCCCAGCATTTT.

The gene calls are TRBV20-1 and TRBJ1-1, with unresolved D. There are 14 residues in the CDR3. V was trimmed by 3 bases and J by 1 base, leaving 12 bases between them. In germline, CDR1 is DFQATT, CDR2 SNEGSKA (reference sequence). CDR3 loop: CSASTWGSNTEAFF. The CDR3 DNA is TGCAGTGCTAGTACATGGGGTTCGAACACTGAAGCTTTCTTT.

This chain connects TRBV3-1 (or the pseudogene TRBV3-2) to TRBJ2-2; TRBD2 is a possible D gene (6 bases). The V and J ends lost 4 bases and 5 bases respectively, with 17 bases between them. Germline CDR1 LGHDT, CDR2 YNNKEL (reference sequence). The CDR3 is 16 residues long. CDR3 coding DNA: TGTGCCAGCAGCCCGACAGATCCGAGCGGGACCGGGGAGCTGTTTTTT. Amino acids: CASSPTDPSGTGELFF.

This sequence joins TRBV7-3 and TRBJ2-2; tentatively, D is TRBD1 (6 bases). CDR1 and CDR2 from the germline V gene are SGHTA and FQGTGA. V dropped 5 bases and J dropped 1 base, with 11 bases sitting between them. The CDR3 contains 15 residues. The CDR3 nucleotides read TGTGCCAGCAGCATCAGAGGGGGGAACACCGGGGAGCTGTTTTTT. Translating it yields CASSIRGGNTGELFF.